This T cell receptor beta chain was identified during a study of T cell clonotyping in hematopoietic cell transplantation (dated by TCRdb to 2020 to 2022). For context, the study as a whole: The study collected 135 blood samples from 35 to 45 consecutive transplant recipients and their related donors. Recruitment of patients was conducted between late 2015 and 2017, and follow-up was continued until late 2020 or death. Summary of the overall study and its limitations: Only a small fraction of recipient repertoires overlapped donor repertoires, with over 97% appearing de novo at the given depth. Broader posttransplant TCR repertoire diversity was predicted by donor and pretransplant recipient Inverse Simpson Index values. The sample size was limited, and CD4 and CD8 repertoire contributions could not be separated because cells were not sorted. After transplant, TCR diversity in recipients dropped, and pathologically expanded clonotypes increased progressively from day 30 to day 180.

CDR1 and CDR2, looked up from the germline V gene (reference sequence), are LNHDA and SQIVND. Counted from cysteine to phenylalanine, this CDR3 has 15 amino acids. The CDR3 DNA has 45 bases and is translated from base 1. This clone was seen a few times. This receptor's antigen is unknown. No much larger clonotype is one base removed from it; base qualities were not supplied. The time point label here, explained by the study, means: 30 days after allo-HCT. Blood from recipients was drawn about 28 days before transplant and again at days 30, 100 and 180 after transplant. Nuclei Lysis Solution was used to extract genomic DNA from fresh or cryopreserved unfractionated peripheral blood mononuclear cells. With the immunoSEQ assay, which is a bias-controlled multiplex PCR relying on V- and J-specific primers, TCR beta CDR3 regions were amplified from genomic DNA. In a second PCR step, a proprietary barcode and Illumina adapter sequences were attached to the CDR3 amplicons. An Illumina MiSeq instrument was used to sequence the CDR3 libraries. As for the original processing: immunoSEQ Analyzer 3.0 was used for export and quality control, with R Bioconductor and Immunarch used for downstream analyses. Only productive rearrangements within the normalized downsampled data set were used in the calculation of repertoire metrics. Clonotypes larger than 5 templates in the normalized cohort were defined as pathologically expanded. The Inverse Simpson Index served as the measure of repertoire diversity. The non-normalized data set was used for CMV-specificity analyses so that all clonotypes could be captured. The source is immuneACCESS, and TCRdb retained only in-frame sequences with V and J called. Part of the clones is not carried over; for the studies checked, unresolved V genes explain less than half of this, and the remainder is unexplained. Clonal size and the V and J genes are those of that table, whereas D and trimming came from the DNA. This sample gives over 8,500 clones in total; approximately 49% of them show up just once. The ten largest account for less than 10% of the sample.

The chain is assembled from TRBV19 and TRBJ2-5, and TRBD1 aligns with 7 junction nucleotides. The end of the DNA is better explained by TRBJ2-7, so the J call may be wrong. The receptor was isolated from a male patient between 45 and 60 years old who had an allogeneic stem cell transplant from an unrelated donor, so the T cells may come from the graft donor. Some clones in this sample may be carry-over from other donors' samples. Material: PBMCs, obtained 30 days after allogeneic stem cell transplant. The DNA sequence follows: TGTGCCAGTAGTATGGGGTCAGGGGGATTCTACGAGCAGTACTTC. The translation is CASSMGSGGFYEQYF.